Listed below are T cell receptor beta chains from one sample, sequenced in a study of blood T cell repertoires in COVID-19. Generated by immunoSEQ multiplex PCR, the TCRdb table keeps only in-frame clones and is missing some. The sample holds 150,000 to 200,000 clones, approximately 80% seen once. Sequenced input: peripheral blood. The receptors come from a man aged 70 or older who had recovered from COVID-19. Both conserved end residues are part of each CDR3. The order of the fields is CDR3 protein, CDR3 DNA, V gene, D gene, clone size, J gene. D genes are given only for firm matches. Clone size appears in some rows only: once, few, many, or a class for an expanded clone.

CDR3aa: CASRPTGASGYTF
CDR3nt: TGTGCCAGCAGACCTACGGGTGCGAGTGGCTACACCTTC
v_gene: TRBV6-5
d_gene: -
abundance: -
j_gene: TRBJ1-2

CDR3aa: CASRFAGISGNTIYF
CDR3nt: TGTGCCAGTAGGTTCGCCGGGATCTCTGGAAACACCATATATTTT
v_gene: TRBV19
d_gene: -
abundance: -
j_gene: TRBJ1-3

CDR3aa: CASSEPRGQGEGETQYF
CDR3nt: TGTGCCAGCAGTGAACCCCGTGGACAGGGCGAGGGGGAGACCCAGTACTTC
v_gene: TRBV2
d_gene: TRBD1
abundance: few
j_gene: TRBJ2-5

CDR3aa: CASSYLNEQLKAFF
CDR3nt: TGTGCCAGCAGTTACTTAAACGAACAGTTAAAAGCTTTCTTT
v_gene: TRBV6-6
d_gene: -
abundance: -
j_gene: TRBJ1-1

CDR3aa: CAIRDREGNSPLHF
CDR3nt: TGTGCCATCAGGGACAGGGAGGGCAATTCACCCCTCCACTTT
v_gene: TRBV10-3
d_gene: TRBD1
abundance: -
j_gene: TRBJ1-6

CDR3aa: CASSVGPVPGNTIYF
CDR3nt: TGTGCCAGCAGCGTAGGTCCGGTTCCTGGAAACACCATATATTTT
v_gene: TRBV9
d_gene: -
abundance: once
j_gene: TRBJ1-3

CDR3aa: CASSPGGIPSGELFF
CDR3nt: TGTGCCAGCAGCCCAGGGGGGATTCCTTCCGGGGAGCTGTTTTTT
v_gene: TRBV3-1/TRBV3-2
d_gene: -
abundance: -
j_gene: TRBJ2-2

CDR3aa: CASSQGKRDRVSSSYEQYF
CDR3nt: TGCGCCAGCAGCCAAGGTAAACGGGACAGAGTTTCCAGCTCCTACGAGCAGTACTTC
v_gene: TRBV4-1
d_gene: TRBD1
abundance: -
j_gene: TRBJ2-7

CDR3aa: CASSFGAGVSPLHF
CDR3nt: TGTGCCAGCAGTTTCGGGGCAGGGGTTTCACCCCTCCACTTT
v_gene: TRBV27
d_gene: -
abundance: -
j_gene: TRBJ1-6

CDR3aa: CASSFEVENNEQFF
CDR3nt: TGTGCCAGCAGCTTCGAGGTAGAAAACAATGAGCAGTTCTTC
v_gene: TRBV7-9
d_gene: -
abundance: -
j_gene: TRBJ2-1

CDR3aa: CSARSGHEQFF
CDR3nt: TGCAGTGCTAGAAGCGGGCATGAGCAGTTCTTC
v_gene: TRBV20-1
d_gene: -
abundance: -
j_gene: TRBJ2-1

CDR3aa: CASSIDPGTSASSYNEQFF
CDR3nt: TGTGCCAGTAGTATAGATCCCGGGACTAGCGCCAGCTCCTACAATGAGCAGTTCTTC
v_gene: TRBV19
d_gene: TRBD2
abundance: -
j_gene: TRBJ2-1

CDR3aa: CASSPMTSGYNEQFF
CDR3nt: TGTGCCAGCTCACCAATGACTAGCGGTTACAATGAGCAGTTCTTC
v_gene: TRBV18
d_gene: TRBD2
abundance: -
j_gene: TRBJ2-1

CDR3aa: CASSLREVTDTQYF
CDR3nt: TGTGCCAGCAGCTTACGAGAGGTTACAGATACGCAGTATTTT
v_gene: TRBV5-6
d_gene: -
abundance: -
j_gene: TRBJ2-3

CDR3aa: CASSVAGQVGTGELFF
CDR3nt: TGTGCCAGCAGCGTAGCAGGACAGGTTGGCACCGGGGAGCTGTTTTTT
v_gene: TRBV9
d_gene: TRBD1
abundance: -
j_gene: TRBJ2-2

CDR3aa: CASGGGLAAETQYF
CDR3nt: TGTGCCAGCGGAGGGGGACTAGCGGCAGAGACCCAGTACTTC
v_gene: TRBV5-8
d_gene: TRBD2
abundance: -
j_gene: TRBJ2-5

CDR3aa: CASTPAGGDYGYTF
CDR3nt: TGTGCCAGCACCCCGGCTGGGGGGGACTATGGCTACACCTTC
v_gene: TRBV5-4
d_gene: -
abundance: -
j_gene: TRBJ1-2

CDR3aa: CASSSWLAGGYNEQFF
CDR3nt: TGTGCCAGCAGTTCCTGGCTAGCGGGAGGATACAATGAGCAGTTCTTC
v_gene: TRBV11-2
d_gene: TRBD2
abundance: -
j_gene: TRBJ2-1

CDR3aa: CASSFQVTGVDGYTF
CDR3nt: TGTGCCAGCAGTTTCCAAGTTACAGGGGTAGACGGCTACACCTTC
v_gene: TRBV28
d_gene: TRBD1
abundance: -
j_gene: TRBJ1-2

CDR3aa: CASSAGAGTSSYNEQFF
CDR3nt: TGTGCCAGCAGCGCTGGAGCCGGGACTAGCTCCTACAATGAGCAGTTCTTC
v_gene: TRBV9
d_gene: TRBD2
abundance: -
j_gene: TRBJ2-1

CDR3aa: CASSRETGHSGNTIYF
CDR3nt: TGTGCCAGCAGCCGCGAGACAGGACACTCTGGAAACACCATATATTTT
v_gene: TRBV3-1/TRBV3-2
d_gene: -
abundance: -
j_gene: TRBJ1-3